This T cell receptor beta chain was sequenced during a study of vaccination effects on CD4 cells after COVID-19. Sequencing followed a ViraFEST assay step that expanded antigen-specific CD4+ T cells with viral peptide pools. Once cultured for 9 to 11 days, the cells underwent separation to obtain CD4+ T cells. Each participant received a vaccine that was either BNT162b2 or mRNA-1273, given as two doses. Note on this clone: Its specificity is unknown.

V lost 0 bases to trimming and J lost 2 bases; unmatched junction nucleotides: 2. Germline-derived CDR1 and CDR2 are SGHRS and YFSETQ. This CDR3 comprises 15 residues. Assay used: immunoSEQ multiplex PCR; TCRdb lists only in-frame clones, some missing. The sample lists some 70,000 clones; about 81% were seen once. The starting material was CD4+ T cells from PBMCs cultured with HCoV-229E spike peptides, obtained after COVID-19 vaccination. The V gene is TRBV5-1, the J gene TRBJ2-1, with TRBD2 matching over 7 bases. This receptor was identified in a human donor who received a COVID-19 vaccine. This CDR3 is CASSLEAGPYNEQFF. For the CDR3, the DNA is TGCGCCAGCAGCTTGGAAGCGGGGCCCTACAATGAGCAGTTCTTC.